This TCR beta chain originates from a study of T cells expressing NK-cell markers. Across the whole study: Sorted CD3+CD56+NKG2C+, CD3+CD56+NKG2C- and CD3+CD56-NKG2C+ T cells supplied TCR beta repertoires. HCMV serostatus: seven of eight sequenced donors positive, one negative.

With regard to this clonotype: Its antigen is currently unknown.

TCRdb reanalyzed the 5' RACE reads and collapses them to one entry per CDR3 protein, without DNA. The record lists approximately 150,000 distinct CDR3 sequences, of which the ten most abundant hold about a fifth. The germline gives CDR1 DFQATT, CDR2 SNEGSKA (reference sequence). This CDR3 region has 19 residues. Findings and caveats of the study: A handful of donors likewise had their CD3+CD56-NKG2C+ fraction led by these clonotypes. What remained unclear was the HCMV specificity of expanded NKG2C+ T cell clones.

V usage is TRBV20-1 and J usage is TRBJ2-3; TCRdb's D call of TRBD2 is untestable without DNA. The clonotype was recovered from a woman between 18 and 70 years old in good health. Sequenced input: blood T cells: a sorted CD56 or NKG2C T cell subset, CD4+ or CD8+ T cells, or bulk PBMC T cells (not recorded which). CDR3: CSARVLGLAGGPRTDTQYF.